A single sample gave rise to the 14 T cell receptor beta chains below, sequenced in a study of cytomegalovirus exposure and HLA in healthy donors. Measured with immunoSEQ multiplex PCR; TCRdb has only the in-frame clones, and not every one. The top ten clones hold about 1.9% of a sample with 130,000 or so clones, 70% to 90% of them seen once. What was sequenced was PBMCs. The source is a woman between 18 and 30 years old in good health and CMV-seronegative.

The chain couples TRBV11-2 to TRBJ2-6; 7 bases are shared with TRBD1. The junction had 4 bases not matched to a gene; V was cut back by 5 bases and J by 0 bases. This CDR3 has 16 amino acids. CDR1 SGHAT and CDR2 FQNNGV come from the germline V gene. The CDR3 DNA sequence: TGTGCCAGCAGCCTAGGGGGCAGCTCTGGGGCCAACGTCCTGACTTTC. Translated, it gives CASSLGGSSGANVLTF. Using reference TRBV11-2 and TRBJ2-6 for the parts outside the CDR3, the full variable domain is EAGVAQSPRYKIIEKRQSVAFWCNPISGHATLYWYQQILGQGPKLLIQFQNNGVVDDSQLPKDRFSAERLKGVDSTLKIQPAKLEDSAVYLCASSLGGSSGANVLTFGAGSRLTVL.

The V gene is TRBV6-5, the J gene TRBJ2-3; possibly TRBD2 for D (5 bases). CDR1 and CDR2 from the germline V gene are MNHEY and SVGAGI. The CDR3 is 16 residues long. The V gene lost 2 bases and the J gene lost 2 bases, with 14 bases spanning the gap. In nucleotides, the CDR3 is TGTGCCAGCAGTTACAACATTCGGGATTTCACAGATACGCAGTATTTT. It is translated as CASSYNIRDFTDTQYF.

The chain uses TRBV6-1 and TRBJ2-3, with D maybe TRBD1 (5 bases). V lost 0 bases, J lost 1 base, and 11 bases lay in between. CDR3 length equals 16 residues. Germline V lookup: CDR1 MNHNS, CDR2 SASEGT. CDR3 in DNA: TGTGCCAGCAGTGAAGCCGTGAGCAGGGGCACAGATACGCAGTATTTT. It yields the protein CASSEAVSRGTDTQYF.

V is TRBV6-6 and J is TRBJ1-4; D ambiguous. V was cut by 2 bases and J by 1 base, with 5 bases left in between. Germline values: CDR1 MNHNY, CDR2 SVGAGI (reference sequence). CDR3 size: 14 residues. CDR3 residues: CASSYRLTNEKLFF. The CDR3 nucleotides read TGTGCCAGCAGTTACCGGTTAACTAATGAAAAACTGTTTTTT.

This chain joins TRBV5-4 and TRBJ1-4, with 7 bases lining up with TRBD1. The CDR3 runs 15 residues. Germline values: CDR1 SGHNT, CDR2 YYREEE (reference sequence). J lost 2 bases, V lost 2 bases, and 3 bases had no gene match. The CDR3 sequence is CASSFGQATNEKLFF. The CDR3 nucleotides are TGTGCCAGCAGCTTCGGACAGGCGACTAATGAAAAACTGTTTTTT.

The V and J genes are TRBV7-6 and TRBJ2-1; TRBD2 is a possible D gene (6 bases). Trimming stripped 1 base from V and 5 bases from J, with 15 bases between. CDR3 size: 16 residues. Germline values: CDR1 SGHVS, CDR2 FNYEAQ. The CDR3 protein is CASSLVWRREHNEQFF. CDR3 sequence (DNA): TGTGCCAGCAGCTTAGTCTGGAGGCGGGAACACAATGAGCAGTTCTTC.

The rearrangement joins TRBV18 to TRBJ2-3; no clear D gene. Germline V lookup: CDR1 KGHSH, CDR2 LQKENI. CDR3 size: 15 residues. Trimming stripped 6 bases from V and 2 bases from J, with 15 bases between. CDR3 DNA: TGTGCCAGCTCGGAGCTAGGCGCTAACACAGATACGCAGTATTTT. Protein product: CASSELGANTDTQYF.

The CDR3 region has the DNA TGTGCTAGTGGTTTAACGTCGGGCGGGTACAATCAGCCCCAGCATTTT. The encoded protein is CASGLTSGGYNQPQHF. This chain links TRBV12-5 with TRBJ1-5; D gene unclear. The CDR3 extends over 16 amino acids. V gave up 3 bases and J gave up 3 bases, with 15 bases separating them. Germline-derived CDR1 and CDR2 are LGHNT and FRNRAP. The whole variable domain, filled in from reference TRBV12-5 and TRBJ1-5, reads DARVTQTPRHKVTEMGQEVTMRCQPILGHNTVFWYRQTMMQGLELLAYFRNRAPLDDSGMPKDRFSAEMPDATLATLKIQPSEPRDSAVYFCASGLTSGGYNQPQHFGDGTRLSIL.

The chain recombines TRBV15 with TRBJ2-7; D gene uncertain. This CDR3 spans 14 amino acids. The germline gives CDR1 LNHNV, CDR2 YYDKDF (reference sequence). Trimming took 3 bases from V and 0 from J, leaving 9 bases between them. CDR3 sequence reads: CATSSDLGSYEQYF. Here the CDR3 DNA reads TGTGCCACCAGCAGTGATCTAGGCTCCTACGAGCAGTACTTC.

The rearrangement uses TRBV28 and TRBJ1-4; the D gene is possibly TRBD1 (5 bases). CDR3 length: 15 residues. Germline CDR1 MDHEN, CDR2 SYDVKM. Between the trimmed V and J ends, which lost 2 bases and 10 bases, there was a span of 17 bases. CDR3 sequence reads: CASSLGFQGRGKLFF. CDR3 in DNA: TGTGCCAGCAGTTTAGGGTTTCAGGGTAGGGGAAAACTGTTTTTT.

This chain joins TRBV7-9 and TRBJ2-3, with D possibly matching TRBD2 (5 bases). There are 15 residues in the CDR3. Per germline, CDR1 SEHNR and CDR2 FQNEAQ (reference sequence). Trimming pared 1 base from V and 2 bases from J, leaving 10 bases between. The CDR3 sequence is CASSLGSDSTDTQYF. For the CDR3, the DNA is TGTGCCAGCAGCTTAGGGTCGGACTCCACAGATACGCAGTATTTT.

The genes are TRBV19 and TRBJ2-7; TRBD2 matches 9 bases. Germline V gene data show CDR1 as LNHDA and CDR2 as SQIVND (reference sequence). This CDR3 contains 14 residues. V gave up 2 bases and J gave up 2 bases; unmatched junction bases: 1. The CDR3 protein is CASSILAGTYEQYF. CDR3 DNA: TGTGCCAGTAGTATACTAGCGGGGACCTACGAGCAGTACTTC.

CDR3 sequence reads: CASSIDFTPSPYGYTF. The CDR3 DNA follows: TGTGCCAGTAGTATAGATTTCACACCTTCCCCCTATGGCTACACCTTC. This chain links TRBV19 with TRBJ1-2; D gene uncertain. V shed 0 bases and J shed 4 bases, with 15 bases lying between them. The CDR3 is 16 residues long. CDR1 is LNHDA and CDR2 is SQIVND in the germline V gene (reference sequence).

The chain links TRBV19 to TRBJ2-7; 7 bases are shared with TRBD2. V lost 4 bases, J lost 2 bases, and 8 bases stayed unmatched. Germline V gives CDR1 LNHDA, CDR2 SQIVND (reference sequence). The CDR3 runs 15 residues. This chain's CDR3 is CASSRAGTTPYEQYF. In DNA, the CDR3 is TGTGCCAGTAGTAGGGCGGGGACTACACCCTACGAGCAGTACTTC.